A selection of T cell receptor beta chains follows, all from one sample in a study of control samples from healthy donors and cancer patients. Produced via immunoSEQ multiplex PCR; TCRdb's table is partial and in-frame only. The table has some 120,000 clones, 90% to 95% seen once. The sample was PBMCs. These receptors came from a man aged 45-65 years with head and neck cancer. Both conserved end residues are part of each CDR3. A D gene is named only where the DNA matches it firmly. Some rows have no size entry. The others give once, few or many, or a class for an expanded clone.

V: TRBV29-1; size: once; J: TRBJ2-5; D: NA; DNA: TGCAGCGCTTCAAACTTCAGGGTCGGAGAGACCCAGTACTTC; CDR3: CSASNFRVGETQYF
V: TRBV6-2/TRBV6-3; size: NA; J: TRBJ1-5; D: TRBD1; DNA: TGTGCCAGCAGCCTCCGGGACAGTATCTCCGATGAGCCCCAGCATTTT; CDR3: CASSLRDSISDEPQHF
V: TRBV19; size: NA; J: TRBJ2-1; D: TRBD2; DNA: TGTGCCAGTAGGCGACTAGCGGGGGGCCCCGATGAGCAGTTCTTC; CDR3: CASRRLAGGPDEQFF
V: TRBV12-3/TRBV12-4; size: NA; J: TRBJ2-1; D: NA; DNA: TGTGCCAGCAGTTTGTTTTGGGGGGGCGAGCAGTTCTTC; CDR3: CASSLFWGGEQFF
V: TRBV11-2; size: once; J: TRBJ1-1; D: NA; DNA: TGTGCCAGCAGCTCCCGTCGGTCCGGGGCGAACACTGAAGCTTTCTTT; CDR3: CASSSRRSGANTEAFF
V: TRBV6-5; size: NA; J: TRBJ2-7; D: NA; DNA: TGTGCCAGCAAGGAGGGAGTCTACGAGCAGTACTTC; CDR3: CASKEGVYEQYF
V: TRBV7-3; size: once; J: TRBJ1-2; D: NA; DNA: TGTGCCAGCAGCCCGCGGGACTCCCAGAACCCTAACTATGGCTACACCTTC; CDR3: CASSPRDSQNPNYGYTF
V: TRBV10-3; size: NA; J: TRBJ2-7; D: NA; DNA: TGTGCCATCGGAAGGGCCCAGTCTGGGGAGCAGTACTTC; CDR3: CAIGRAQSGEQYF
V: TRBV30; size: NA; J: TRBJ1-1; D: NA; DNA: TGTGCCTGGAGGCTACAGGGGAACACTGAAGCTTTCTTT; CDR3: CAWRLQGNTEAFF
V: TRBV12-3/TRBV12-4; size: NA; J: TRBJ1-3; D: NA; DNA: TGTGCCAGCAGTTTTGGGGTTGGAAACACCATATATTTT; CDR3: CASSFGVGNTIYF